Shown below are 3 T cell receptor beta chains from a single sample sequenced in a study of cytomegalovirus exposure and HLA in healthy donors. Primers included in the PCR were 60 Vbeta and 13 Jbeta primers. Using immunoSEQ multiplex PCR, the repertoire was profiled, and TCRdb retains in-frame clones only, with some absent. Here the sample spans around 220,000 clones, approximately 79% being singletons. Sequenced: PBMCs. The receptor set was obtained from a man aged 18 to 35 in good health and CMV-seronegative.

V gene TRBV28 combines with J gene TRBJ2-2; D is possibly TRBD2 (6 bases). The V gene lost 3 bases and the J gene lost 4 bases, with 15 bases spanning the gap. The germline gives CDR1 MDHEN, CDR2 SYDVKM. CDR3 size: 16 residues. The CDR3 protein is CASSFPSPGSTGELFF. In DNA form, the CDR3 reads TGTGCCAGCAGTTTCCCCTCTCCCGGGAGCACCGGGGAGCTGTTTTTT.

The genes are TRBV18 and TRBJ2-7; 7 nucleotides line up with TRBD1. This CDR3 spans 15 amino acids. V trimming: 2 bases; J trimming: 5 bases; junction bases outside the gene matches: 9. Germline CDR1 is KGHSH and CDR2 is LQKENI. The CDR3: CASSPDRASGNEQYF. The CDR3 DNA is TGTGCCAGCTCACCAGACAGGGCCTCGGGGAACGAGCAGTACTTC.

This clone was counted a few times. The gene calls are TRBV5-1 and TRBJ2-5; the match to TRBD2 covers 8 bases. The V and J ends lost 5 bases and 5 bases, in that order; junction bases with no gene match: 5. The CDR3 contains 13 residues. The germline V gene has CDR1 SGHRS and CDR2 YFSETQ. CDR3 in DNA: TGCGCCAGCAGTATACCGGGAGGGGAGACCCAGTACTTC. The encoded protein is CASSIPGGETQYF.